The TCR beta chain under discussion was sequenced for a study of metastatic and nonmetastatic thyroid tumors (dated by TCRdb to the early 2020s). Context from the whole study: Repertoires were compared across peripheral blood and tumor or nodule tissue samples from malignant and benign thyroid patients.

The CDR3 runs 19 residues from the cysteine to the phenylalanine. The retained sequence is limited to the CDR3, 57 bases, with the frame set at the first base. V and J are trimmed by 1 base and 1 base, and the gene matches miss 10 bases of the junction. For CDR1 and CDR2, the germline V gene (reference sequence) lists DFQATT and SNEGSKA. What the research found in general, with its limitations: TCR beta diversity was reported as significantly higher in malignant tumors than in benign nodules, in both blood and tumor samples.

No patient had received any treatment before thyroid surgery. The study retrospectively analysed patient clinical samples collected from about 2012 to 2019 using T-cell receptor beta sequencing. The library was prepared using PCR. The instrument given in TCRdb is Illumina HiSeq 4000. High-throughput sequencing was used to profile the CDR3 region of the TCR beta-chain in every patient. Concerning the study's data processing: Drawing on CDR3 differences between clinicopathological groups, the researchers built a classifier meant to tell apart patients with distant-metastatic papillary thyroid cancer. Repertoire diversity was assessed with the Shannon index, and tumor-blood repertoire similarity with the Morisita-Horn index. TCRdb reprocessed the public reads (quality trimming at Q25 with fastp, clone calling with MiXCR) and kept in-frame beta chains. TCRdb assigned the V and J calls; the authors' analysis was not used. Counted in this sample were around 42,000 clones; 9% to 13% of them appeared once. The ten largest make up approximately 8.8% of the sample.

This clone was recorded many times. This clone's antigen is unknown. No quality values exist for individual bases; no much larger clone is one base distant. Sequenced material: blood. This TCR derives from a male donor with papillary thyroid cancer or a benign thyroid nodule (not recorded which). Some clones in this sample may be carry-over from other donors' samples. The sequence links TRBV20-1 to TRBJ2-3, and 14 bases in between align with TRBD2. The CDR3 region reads CSARAGGLAGVGGTDTQYF. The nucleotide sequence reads TGCAGTGCTAGAGCTGGGGGACTAGCGGGAGTGGGGGGCACAGATACGCAGTATTTT.